This record covers a single T cell receptor beta chain. Its antigen is undetermined. The CDR3 length is 17 residues. V dropped 0 bases and J dropped 5; count of bases not matched to a gene: 11. CDR1 is SGHRS, CDR2 YFSETQ, per germline. The protocol was immunoSEQ multiplex PCR, while the TCRdb copy is restricted to in-frame clones and leaves out a portion. This table has around 45,000 clones, about 94% appearing once. The data belong to a study of cytomegalovirus exposure and HLA in healthy donors. Study-level results: Within the 95 to 150 validation repertoires, first-cohort TCR clusters tended to co-occur, according to a later analysis. The authors listed approximately 160 TCR beta chains as cytomegalovirus-associated. Confirmation in vitro established that three CMV-associated chains were specific for CMV antigens.

The sequencing sample was made of PBMCs. The chain has TRBV5-1 and TRBJ2-3; 8 bases map to TRBD2. The source is a young man in good health and CMV-seronegative. The DNA of the CDR3 is TGCGCCAGCAGCTTGGCCTTGAATAGCGGGGATAGAGATACGCAGTATTTT. It yields the protein CASSLALNSGDRDTQYF.